This T cell receptor (beta chain) was sequenced during a study of CD8+CD57+ T cells in acquired aplastic anemia. In the study overall: Sorted CD4+ and CD8+ cells yielded roughly 3 ug of DNA on average. Findings of the study overall: Significance was not reached for CD8+ Simpson's diversity between patients and controls. Roughly 29 was the count of CD8+ CDR3 sequences that patients shared with controls.

Sequencing involved patients with CD8+CD57+ cell expansion previously shown by flow cytometry. Sampling of blood occurred while the patients had still received no therapy. TCR beta VDJ and CDR3 were profiled, and genomic DNA was the template. TCRdb re-called the reads with MiXCR, one entry per CDR3 protein. This sample has roughly 190,000 distinct CDR3 sequences, with less than 60% found just once. As for this clonotype: What it binds is not known.

Germline assignment: CDR1 SNHLY and CDR2 FYNNEI. V lost 7 bases and J lost 10; bases outside the gene matches: 8. The CDR3 sequence is 12 residues long. This chain connects TRBV2 to TRBJ2-5, with TRBD2 matching over 8 bases. The source is a human donor with aplastic anemia. Sequencing was done on a sample of sorted CD4+, CD8+, or CD8+CD57+ T cells (not recorded which) from PBMCs. The CDR3 reads CASTLRTSSQYF. CDR3 in DNA: TGTGCCAGCACCCTAAGGACTAGCAGCCAGTACTTC.